Below, 26 T cell receptor beta chains from the same sample are listed, as sequenced in a study of blood T cell repertoires in COVID-19. Clones were read by immunoSEQ multiplex PCR, and TCRdb kept only the in-frame ones, dropping some. This sample has 300,000 to 350,000 clones, with about 93% found just once. Sequences were obtained from peripheral blood. The source is a young woman who had recovered from COVID-19.

The rearrangement uses TRBV14 and TRBJ2-7; 7 nucleotides match TRBD2. Germline lookup yields CDR1 SGHDN and CDR2 FVKESK. With V trimmed by 1 base and J by 0 bases, 3 bases remained unmatched. The CDR3 sequence is 15 residues long. The CDR3 DNA follows: TGTGCCAGCAGCCAAGGAAAGCGGGACTCCTACGAGCAGTACGTC. It encodes CASSQGKRDSYEQYV.

V and J are TRBV30 and TRBJ1-2; maybe TRBD1 (6 bases). The V gene lost 5 bases and the J gene lost 1 base, with 17 bases spanning the gap. Germline V gene lookup returns CDR1 GTSNPN and CDR2 SVGIG (reference sequence). The CDR3 is 15 residues long. This chain's CDR3 is CAWRPGQKLNYGYTF. The CDR3, as DNA: TGTGCCTGGCGCCCGGGACAAAAACTTAACTATGGCTACACCTTC. The full variable domain, completed using reference TRBV30 and TRBJ1-2, is SQTIHQWPATLVQPVGSPLSLECTVEGTSNPNLYWYRQAAGRGLQLLFYSVGIGQISSEVPQNLSASRPQDRQFILSSKKLLLSDSGFYLCAWRPGQKLNYGYTFGSGTRLTVV.

The chain combines TRBV6-5 with TRBJ2-1, with 7 positions matching TRBD2. The CDR3 extends over 13 amino acids. J gave up 4 bases and V 8 bases, and 5 bases lay outside the gene matches. The germline V gene encodes CDR1 MNHEY and CDR2 SVGAGI. CDR3 residues: CASGTKVYNEQFF. CDR3 DNA sequence: TGTGCCAGCGGGACTAAGGTTTACAATGAGCAGTTCTTC.

This clone came up a few times. Other DNA sequences in the sample encode the same CDR3. The gene calls are TRBV12-3 or TRBV12-4 and TRBJ2-1; no clear D. The CDR3 spans 12 residues. V gave up 5 bases and J gave up 2 bases, with 4 bases separating them. The DNA of the CDR3 is TGTGCCAGCAGTCCTACCTACAATGAGCAGTTCTTC. It is translated as CASSPTYNEQFF.

The chain employs TRBV7-9 and TRBJ1-2; tentatively, D is TRBD1 (5 bases). CDR3 size: 14 residues. Germline CDR1 and CDR2: SEHNR and FQNEAQ (reference sequence). V gave up 5 bases and J gave up 2 bases, with 12 bases separating them. The CDR3 nucleotides read TGTGCCAGCAGCAATACAACAGGAAACTATGGCTACACCTTC. Its translation: CASSNTTGNYGYTF.

The chain uses TRBV7-9 and TRBJ1-4; D ambiguous. Germline lookup yields CDR1 SEHNR and CDR2 FQNEAQ (reference sequence). This CDR3 is 14 amino acids long. V lost 3 bases to trimming and J lost 5 bases, with 10 bases between them. This CDR3 reads CASSLVGANEKLFF. The CDR3 DNA is TGTGCCAGCAGCTTGGTCGGTGCAAATGAAAAACTGTTTTTT.

The chain combines TRBV2 with TRBJ1-4, with 7 positions matching TRBD1. CDR1 and CDR2 (germline): SNHLY, FYNNEI. Trimming cost V 6 bases and J 10 bases; bases outside gene matches: 8. The CDR3 loop spans 13 amino acids. CDR3 sequence reads: CASRTETGVKLFF. The CDR3 DNA reads TGTGCCAGCAGGACGGAAACAGGGGTAAAACTGTTTTTT.

This sequence joins TRBV7-9 and TRBJ2-4; 10 nucleotides agree with TRBD1. The CDR3 extends over 16 amino acids. Germline V gene sequence: CDR1 SEHNR, CDR2 FQNEAQ (reference sequence). Trimming at V came to 2 bases and at J to 7 bases, leaving 8 bases not matched to a gene. This CDR3 reads CASSLSTGTGVNIQYF. Here the CDR3 DNA reads TGTGCCAGCAGCTTATCAACCGGGACAGGGGTGAACATTCAGTACTTC.

The chain employs TRBV19 and TRBJ1-1; D is perhaps TRBD1 (5 bases). CDR1 and CDR2 (germline): LNHDA, SQIVND (reference sequence). Deletions cut 4 bases from V and 5 bases from J, with 14 bases between. The CDR3 has 14 residues. CDR3 sequence: CASSTQGLGTEAFF. The CDR3 DNA reads as TGTGCCAGTAGTACTCAGGGCCTGGGGACTGAAGCTTTCTTT.

The chain recombines TRBV18 with TRBJ2-3; 9 nucleotides agree with TRBD2. The length of the CDR3 is 16 residues. In germline, CDR1 is KGHSH, CDR2 LQKENI. J lost 2 bases, V lost 5 bases, and 8 bases had no gene match. The CDR3 sequence is CASSSGLALDTDTQYF. The CDR3 nucleotides are TGTGCCAGCTCATCCGGACTAGCGCTTGACACAGATACGCAGTATTTT.

The chain recombines TRBV7-9 with TRBJ1-5; no firm D call. Germline CDR1 and CDR2: SEHNR and FQNEAQ (reference sequence). V dropped 5 bases and J dropped 7 bases, with 15 bases sitting between them. The CDR3 has 14 residues. The CDR3 reads CASSPSTGRQPQHF. The CDR3 DNA reads TGTGCCAGCAGCCCTTCCACGGGTCGCCAGCCCCAGCATTTT. Full variable domain (outside the CDR3, taken from reference TRBV7-9 and TRBJ1-5): DTGVSQNPRHKITKRGQNVTFRCDPISEHNRLYWYRQTLGQGPEFLTYFQNEAQLEKSRLLSDRFSAERPKGSFSTLEIQRTEQGDSAMYLCASSPSTGRQPQHFGDGTRLSIL.

This chain joins TRBV15 and TRBJ1-5; the match to TRBD1 covers 7 bases. The CDR3 is 17 amino acids. V was pared by 4 bases and J by 7 bases, with 16 bases of the junction left unmatched. Germline V CDR1 and CDR2: LNHNV, YYDKDF (reference sequence). CDR3 sequence reads: CATSIQGMDVARQPQHF. The CDR3 DNA reads TGTGCCACCAGCATACAGGGGATGGACGTCGCGAGACAGCCCCAGCATTTT.

V usage is TRBV27 and J usage is TRBJ2-1; D is ambiguous. CDR3 length: 15 residues. Trimming removed 0 bases at V and 5 bases at J, with 11 bases between. Germline loops: CDR1 MNHEY, CDR2 SMNVEV (reference sequence). The CDR3 nucleotides read TGTGCCAGCAGTTTATCGGCGGCCCTCAACAATGAGCAGTTCTTC. Translating it yields CASSLSAALNNEQFF.

This clone was counted a single time. The J gene is TRBJ2-3, the V gene TRBV7-9; 7 nucleotides align to TRBD2. The J segment lost 2 bases and the V segment lost 4 bases, leaving 6 bases of the junction unmatched. The germline CDR1 and CDR2 sequences are SEHNR and FQNEAQ (reference sequence). The CDR3 spans 15 residues. The CDR3 DNA reads TGTGCCAGCAGCTCAATGGGGGGGATCACAGATACGCAGTATTTT. Translation: CASSSMGGITDTQYF.

The CDR3 sequence is CASKNRRDRGTTGLNRSYEQYV. The CDR3 DNA reads TGTGCCAGTAAAAACCGCCGGGACAGGGGCACGACGGGACTGAATCGCTCCTACGAGCAGTACGTC. This chain uses TRBV9 with TRBJ2-7, with TRBD1 matching 10 bases. Trimming cost V 8 bases and J 0 bases; bases outside gene matches: 29. The CDR3 length is 22 residues. Germline V gives CDR1 SGDLS, CDR2 YYNGEE.

The chain has TRBV15 and TRBJ1-4; D uncertain. Germline CDR1 is LNHNV and CDR2 is YYDKDF (reference sequence). This CDR3 has 16 residues. Trimming stripped 0 bases from V and 3 bases from J, with 11 bases between. CDR3: CATSREIQFPNEKLFF. The CDR3, as DNA: TGTGCCACCAGCAGAGAGATCCAGTTCCCTAATGAAAAACTGTTTTTT.

The CDR3 region is CASSLGREVAEAFF. The CDR3 nucleotides are TGTGCCAGCAGCTTGGGCAGGGAGGTTGCTGAAGCTTTCTTT. The V call is TRBV5-4, the J call TRBJ1-1; tentatively, D is TRBD1 (5 bases). Trimming pared 0 bases from V and 6 bases from J, leaving 12 bases between. CDR3 length equals 14 residues. Germline V CDR1 and CDR2: SGHNT, YYREEE (reference sequence).

This chain connects TRBV19 to TRBJ1-3, with a tentative D call TRBD1 (5 bases). The CDR3 is 16 residues long. Germline V lookup: CDR1 LNHDA, CDR2 SQIVND (reference sequence). V shed 11 bases and J shed 1 base, with 21 bases lying between them. CDR3 in amino acids: CAANGGNTVSGNTIYF. The CDR3, as DNA: TGTGCCGCAAACGGGGGGAATACAGTATCTGGAAACACCATATATTTT.

The sample holds one count of this clone. The rearrangement uses TRBV28 and TRBJ2-1, with D perhaps TRBD1 (6 bases). From germline, CDR1 is MDHEN and CDR2 SYDVKM. This CDR3 contains 15 residues. The V end was cut by 9 bases, the J end by 0 bases, with 15 bases between. In DNA, the CDR3 is TGTGCCAGTTTGGGGGCGACAGCCTCCTACAATGAGCAGTTCTTC. It is translated as CASLGATASYNEQFF.

This chain links TRBV19 with TRBJ1-5, with D possibly being TRBD1 (6 bases). This CDR3 has 15 residues. Germline V gene data show CDR1 as LNHDA and CDR2 as SQIVND (reference sequence). V was cut by 5 bases and J by 0 bases, with 11 bases left in between. The CDR3: CASSSRGYSNQPQHF. CDR3 in DNA: TGTGCCAGTAGTTCCAGGGGTTATAGCAATCAGCCCCAGCATTTT. Together with reference TRBV19 and TRBJ1-5, the CDR3 gives the full variable domain: DGGITQSPKYLFRKEGQNVTLSCEQNLNHDAMYWYRQDPGQGLRLIYYSQIVNDFQKGDIAEGYSVSREKKESFPLTVTSAQKNPTAFYLCASSSRGYSNQPQHFGDGTRLSIL.

This sequence joins TRBV12-3 or TRBV12-4 and TRBJ1-1; weak D call: TRBD1 (5 bases). The CDR3 is 13 amino acids. Trimming pared 6 bases from V and 2 bases from J, leaving 10 bases between. DNA of the CDR3: TGTGCCAGCAGCCAGACAGAAAACACTGAAGCTTTCTTT. Translating it yields CASSQTENTEAFF.

J is TRBJ2-7 and V is TRBV6-6; the D gene is possibly TRBD1 (6 bases). Germline V gives CDR1 MNHNY, CDR2 SVGAGI (reference sequence). V lost 5 bases to trimming and J lost 9 bases, with 14 bases between them. The CDR3 has 12 residues. In DNA, the CDR3 is TGTGCCAGCAGTACGTACAGGGATGCGCAGTACGTC. Its protein product is CASSTYRDAQYV.

This clone was counted between two and nine times. V usage is TRBV4-3 and J usage is TRBJ1-4; D call uncertain. The CDR3 is 15 residues long. The V end was cut by 4 bases, the J end by 3 bases, with 12 bases between. Germline CDR1 is LGHNA and CDR2 is YSLEER. Here the CDR3 DNA reads TGCGCCAGCAGCCTCGGGAGATCCTCTAATGAAAAACTGTTTTTT. Protein product: CASSLGRSSNEKLFF.

The rearrangement links TRBV5-6 to TRBJ2-3; TRBD1 is a possible D gene (6 bases). The length of the CDR3 is 16 residues. Germline V lookup: CDR1 SGHDT, CDR2 YYEEEE. V was cut by 4 bases and J by 4 bases, with 19 bases left in between. The CDR3 protein is CASSPLPRGPPDTQYF. The CDR3 DNA sequence: TGTGCCAGCAGCCCACTACCCAGGGGCCCGCCAGATACGCAGTATTTT.

The chain links TRBV11-2 to TRBJ2-1; 10 nucleotides agree with TRBD2. This CDR3 has 15 amino acids. The trim removed 3 bases at V and 7 bases at J, leaving 6 bases unmatched. Germline CDR1 and CDR2: SGHAT and FQNNGV. The chain's CDR3 is CASSFLAGVWNEQFF. The CDR3 DNA is TGTGCCAGCAGCTTCCTAGCGGGAGTTTGGAATGAGCAGTTCTTC.

In its sample, this clone was seen once. This chain uses TRBV21-1 with TRBJ1-2. TRBV21-1 is deemed a pseudogene. CDR3 length: 16 residues. CDR3: CASSKTNNLLNYGYTF. The DNA of the CDR3 is TGTGCCAGCAGCAAAACTAACAACCTACTTAACTATGGCTACACCTTC.